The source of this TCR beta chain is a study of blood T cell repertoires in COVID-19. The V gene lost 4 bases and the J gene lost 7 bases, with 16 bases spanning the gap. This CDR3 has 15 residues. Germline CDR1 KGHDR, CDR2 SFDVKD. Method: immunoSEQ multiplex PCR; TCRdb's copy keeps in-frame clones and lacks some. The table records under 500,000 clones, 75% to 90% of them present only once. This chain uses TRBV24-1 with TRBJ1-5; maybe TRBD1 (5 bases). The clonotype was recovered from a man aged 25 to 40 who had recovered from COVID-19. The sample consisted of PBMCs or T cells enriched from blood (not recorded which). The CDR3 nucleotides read TGTGCCACCAGTGACACAAACACGGGGGACCAGCCCCAGCATTTT. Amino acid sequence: CATSDTNTGDQPQHF.